This T cell receptor (beta chain) appears in the sequencing data of a study of T cells in Graves' hyperthyroidism and ophthalmopathy. This clonotype was detected ten times or more. Its matching antigen is unknown. TCR beta CDR3 regions were amplified from RNA transcripts. A first-round RT-PCR of the TCR CDR3 used the HTBI primer set. Each CDR3 protein gets one entry after TCRdb re-called the multiplex PCR reads with MiXCR. The repertoire holds 600,000 to 700,000 distinct CDR3 sequences, with nearly 45% as singletons. Study outcomes and limitations: Most expanded thyroid clonotypes above 0.001 recurred in blood.

The study left out patients who had uncontrolled infection, other autoimmune disease, pregnancy or lactation. Diagnoses rested on clinical symptoms, serum thyroxine and TRAb, thyroid ultrasound and orbital computed tomography. The sample taken for sequencing was peripheral blood or thyroid tissue (not recorded which). The clonotype originates from an adult man with Graves' disease, either hyperthyroidism or ophthalmopathy (not recorded which).

CDR3: CASAQLTNTEAFF. CDR3 nucleotides: TGTGCCAGTGCACAGCTGACGAACACTGAAGCTTTCTTT. The V gene is TRBV19, the J gene TRBJ1-1; D not certain. Germline CDR1 and CDR2: LNHDA and SQIVND (reference sequence). This CDR3 has 13 amino acids. V lost 8 bases to trimming and J lost 1 base, with 11 bases between them.